This is a list of T cell receptor beta chains from one sample in a study of CD8 T cells in ankylosing spondylitis. TCRdb re-derived calls from the 5' RACE reads in MiXCR, one entry per CDR3 protein. The table has about 200,000 distinct CDR3 sequences, 20% to 30% seen once; the top ten hold around 6.3%. The sequencing sample was made of blood, either unsorted or a sorted T cell fraction (not recorded which). These receptors were taken from a male donor with ankylosing spondylitis or in good health (not recorded which). Each CDR3 is given with its conserved first and last residue. The order of the fields is V gene, clone size, J gene, D gene, CDR3 length, CDR3 DNA, CDR3 protein. D genes are given only for firm matches. Rows may omit the clone size; those that give it use once, few, many or a size class.

TRBV20-1,few,TRBJ2-1,TRBD2,18,TGCAGTGCCCTGGGGGGGCTAGCGGGAGGGAGCTCCTACAATGAGCAGTTCTTC,CSALGGLAGGSSYNEQFF
TRBV25-1,many,TRBJ1-2,NA,13,TGTGCCAGCTCCAGGACAACTAACTATGGCTACACCTTC,CASSRTTNYGYTF
TRBV7-7,many,TRBJ2-5,NA,16,TGTGCTAGCAGCTTAAGGCCCCGGGACTTCAGGGAGACCCAGTACTTC,CASSLRPRDFRETQYF
TRBV20-1,many,TRBJ2-2,NA,14,TGCAGTGCTAGATTTCAGGGGGGCACCGGGGAGCTGTTTTTT,CSARFQGGTGELFF
TRBV18,many,TRBJ2-1,TRBD1,15,TGTGCCAGCTCACGGACAGGTAATCCGTTGGATGAGCAGTTCTTC,CASSRTGNPLDEQFF
TRBV20-1,NA,TRBJ2-1,TRBD2,18,TGCAGCACGACCGGACTAGTAGGGCGTGGCGCCCCCTACAATGAGCAGTTCTTC,CSTTGLVGRGAPYNEQFF
TRBV28,many,TRBJ2-7,TRBD1,15,TGTGCCAGCAGTCCTCCGGGGGACAGGGCCCACGAGCAGTACTTC,CASSPPGDRAHEQYF
TRBV20-1,NA,TRBJ2-7,NA,12,TGCAGTGCTAGACAGCACTCCTACGAGCTGTACTTC,CSARQHSYELYF
TRBV5-1,many,TRBJ2-6,TRBD1,18,TGCGCCAGCAGCTCGGACAGGGAAAGACTCTCTGGGGCCAACGTCCTGACTTTC,CASSSDRERLSGANVLTF
TRBV12-3/TRBV12-4,many,TRBJ1-5,TRBD1,14,TGTGCCAGCAGTTTGACAGGGGTTGGTGAGCCCCAGCATTTT,CASSLTGVGEPQHF
TRBV6-6,NA,TRBJ2-5,TRBD2,13,TGTGCCAGCATGAGCGGGAGCTCACAGACCCAGTACTTC,CASMSGSSQTQYF
TRBV5-1,NA,TRBJ2-7,TRBD2,15,TGCGCCAGCAGCGGCCGGACTAGCGGGTCCTACGAGCAGTACTTC,CASSGRTSGSYEQYF
TRBV12-3/TRBV12-4,NA,TRBJ1-3,NA,15,TGTGCCAGCAGTTTCCCCAGGGGTTCTGGAAACACCATATATTTT,CASSFPRGSGNTIYF
TRBV20-1,few,TRBJ2-4,NA,15,TGCAGTGCTAGGGGGGCAGGGAAAGCCAAAAACATTCAGTACTTC,CSARGAGKAKNIQYF
TRBV5-1,NA,TRBJ1-1,NA,13,TGCGCCAGCAGCTTGCGGGACAACGCTGAAGCTTTCTTT,CASSLRDNAEAFF
TRBV9,many,TRBJ2-5,NA,18,TGTGCCAGCAGCGTAGACGGGAGTTCTATGAGGGTTCGGGAGACCCAGTACTTC,CASSVDGSSMRVRETQYF
TRBV29-1,once,TRBJ2-5,TRBD1,12,TGCAGCGAGATCAGGACAGGAGAGACCCAGTACTTC,CSEIRTGETQYF
TRBV27,many,TRBJ2-5,TRBD2,18,TGTGCCAGTCGAACCCGACTAGCAGCCGGCACTGTCCAAGAGACCCAGTACTTC,CASRTRLAAGTVQETQYF
TRBV27,NA,TRBJ2-3,TRBD2,15,TGTGCCAGCAGTGGTGCTAGCGGTAGCACAGATACGCAGTATTTT,CASSGASGSTDTQYF
TRBV29-1,few,TRBJ1-3,TRBD1,16,TGCAGCGTTGAAGACCCCGGGACAGGGGACGGAAACACCATATATTTT,CSVEDPGTGDGNTIYF
TRBV20-1,many,TRBJ2-7,NA,13,TGCAGTGCTGAGGGGTCGGACTCCTACGAGCAGTACTTC,CSAEGSDSYEQYF
TRBV20-1,NA,TRBJ2-5,NA,12,TGCAGTGTTGAACAGGGTCAAGAGCCCCAGTACTTC,CSVEQGQEPQYF
TRBV29-1,NA,TRBJ2-5,NA,12,TGCAGCGTTGGGCCCTGGGGAGAGACCCAGTACTTC,CSVGPWGETQYF
TRBV5-4,many,TRBJ2-4,TRBD1,18,TGTGCCAGCAGCTTACCGGGACAGCTACCCCATGTCAAAAACATTCAGTACTTC,CASSLPGQLPHVKNIQYF
TRBV9,NA,TRBJ2-1,TRBD1,13,TGTGCCAGCAATGGGCCGCTGGGACAGGGGCAGTTCTTC,CASNGPLGQGQFF
TRBV5-1,many,TRBJ1-1,NA,14,TGCGCCAGCAGCTCCGAGACGGTGAACACTGAAGCTTTCTTT,CASSSETVNTEAFF
TRBV21-1,NA,TRBJ2-5,NA,18,TGTGCCAGCAGCACGGGGCGGCCTAGCTCCGTTGTCCAAGAGACCCAGTACTTC,CASSTGRPSSVVQETQYF
TRBV29-1,NA,TRBJ2-3,NA,13,TGCAGCGTCGCCCCGGGGCCGGGGGATACGCAGTATTTT,CSVAPGPGDTQYF
TRBV20-1,NA,TRBJ2-1,TRBD2,13,TGCAGTGCTTCCATGGCGGGAGATTATGAGCAGTTCTTC,CSASMAGDYEQFF
TRBV20-1,many,TRBJ2-1,TRBD2,14,TGCAGTGCTGCGCTAGCGGGATACTACAATGAGCAGTTCTTC,CSAALAGYYNEQFF
TRBV10-2,many,TRBJ2-5,NA,16,TGCGCCAGCAGTGAGGGGACGGGAGTACTCGGGGAGACCCAGTACTTC,CASSEGTGVLGETQYF
TRBV7-3,many,TRBJ2-2,NA,14,TGTGCCAGCAGGGAGAGGGTAACTACCGGGGAGCTGTTTTTT,CASRERVTTGELFF
TRBV5-1,many,TRBJ2-3,TRBD2,16,TGCGCCAGCAGCCCGGGACTAGCGGGAGCATCAGATACGCAGTATTTT,CASSPGLAGASDTQYF
TRBV20-1,many,TRBJ2-3,NA,12,TGCAGTGCGGTCCCTAGTGGGCTGACGCAGTATTTT,CSAVPSGLTQYF